The rows below give T cell receptor beta chains drawn from one sample of a study of T cell responses to AZD1222 COVID-19 vaccine. Using immunoSEQ multiplex PCR, the repertoire was profiled, and TCRdb retains in-frame clones only, with some absent. Of under 300,000 clones detected, 85% to 95% appear once; the ten largest clones hold 0.5% to 0.7%. Material: peripheral blood, obtained on day 0 of AZD1222 vaccination. These receptors were obtained from an adult in good health. CDR3s include the opening cysteine and the closing phenylalanine or tryptophan. D genes are given only for firm matches. Rows may omit the clone size; those that give it use once, few, many or a size class.

clone_size	cdr3_length	v_call	d_call	j_call	cdr3_nt	cdr3_aa
.	14	TRBV5-4	.	TRBJ1-2	TGTGCCAGCAGCCCGGGGACGCAGAGCTATGGCTACACCTTC	CASSPGTQSYGYTF
once	13	TRBV19	.	TRBJ2-7	TGTGCCAGTAGTATCCTCCCCACCTACGAGCAGTACTTC	CASSILPTYEQYF
once	14	TRBV5-1	TRBD1	TRBJ1-4	TGCGCCAGCAGCTTTCAGGGGGCAGGTGAAAAACTGTTTTTT	CASSFQGAGEKLFF
few	14	TRBV7-9	.	TRBJ2-4	TGTGCCAGCAGCGCCCACGGCCGCCCTAACATTCAGTACTTC	CASSAHGRPNIQYF
once	20	TRBV15	TRBD2	TRBJ2-1	TGTGCCACCAGCAGAGATTATGGGGCCCTTAGCGGGGGGACCGTTGGTGAGCAGTTCTTC	CATSRDYGALSGGTVGEQFF
.	14	TRBV4-1	.	TRBJ1-4	TGCGCCAGCAGCCTGATCTGGTCTAATGAAAAACTGTTTTTT	CASSLIWSNEKLFF
.	15	TRBV7-9	.	TRBJ1-2	TGTGCCAGCAGCTTAGACCAGGGCGCTAACTATGGCTACACCTTC	CASSLDQGANYGYTF
.	12	TRBV25-1	.	TRBJ1-6	TGTGCCAGCGGACCCGGTAATTCACCCCTCCACTTT	CASGPGNSPLHF
.	17	TRBV27	.	TRBJ2-2	TGTGCCAGCAGTTATCAGGGGGAGGGCCTGAACACCGGGGAGCTGTTTTTT	CASSYQGEGLNTGELFF
.	12	TRBV12-3/TRBV12-4	.	TRBJ1-2	TGTGCCAGCAGCCGACAGGACTATGGCTACACCTTC	CASSRQDYGYTF
.	18	TRBV5-6	TRBD2	TRBJ2-5	TGTGCCAGCAGCTTGACGGGACTAGCGGGCCAGGGGAGAGAGACCCAGTACTTC	CASSLTGLAGQGRETQYF
.	14	TRBV19	.	TRBJ1-5	TGTGCCAGTAGGACCGCCTTTACGGGTCAGCCCCAGCATTTT	CASRTAFTGQPQHF
few	13	TRBV4-3	.	TRBJ1-1	TGCGCCAGCAGCCCTACAGGCAACACTGAAGCTTTCTTT	CASSPTGNTEAFF
.	14	TRBV19	TRBD1	TRBJ1-6	TGTGCCAGTAGTATGGACAGGGCTCTTTCACCCCTCCACTTT	CASSMDRALSPLHF
.	17	TRBV5-4	TRBD2	TRBJ2-2	TGTGCCAGCAGCCCCGCCCGACTAGCGGGAGGTCCCGGGGAGCTGTTTTTT	CASSPARLAGGPGELFF
.	15	TRBV18	TRBD1	TRBJ1-4	TGTGCCAGCTCACCCCCCGGGACAGGGGTTGAAAAACTGTTTTTT	CASSPPGTGVEKLFF